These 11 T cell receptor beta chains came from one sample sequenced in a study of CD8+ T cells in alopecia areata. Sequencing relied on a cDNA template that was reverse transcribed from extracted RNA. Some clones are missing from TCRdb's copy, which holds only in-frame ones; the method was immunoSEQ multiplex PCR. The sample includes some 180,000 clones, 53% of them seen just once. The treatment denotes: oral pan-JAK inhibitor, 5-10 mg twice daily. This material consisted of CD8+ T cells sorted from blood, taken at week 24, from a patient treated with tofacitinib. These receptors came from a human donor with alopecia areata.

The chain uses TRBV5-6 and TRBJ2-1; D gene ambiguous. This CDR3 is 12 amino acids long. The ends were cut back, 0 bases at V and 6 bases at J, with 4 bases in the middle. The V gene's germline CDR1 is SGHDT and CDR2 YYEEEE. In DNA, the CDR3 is TGTGCCAGCAGCTTGGACATCAATGAGCAGTTCTTC. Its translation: CASSLDINEQFF. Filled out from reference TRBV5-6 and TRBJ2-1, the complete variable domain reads DAGVTQSPTHLIKTRGQQVTLRCSPKSGHDTVSWYQQALGQGPQFIFQYYEEEERQRGNFPDRFSGHQFPNYSSELNVNALLLGDSALYLCASSLDINEQFFGPGTRLTVL.

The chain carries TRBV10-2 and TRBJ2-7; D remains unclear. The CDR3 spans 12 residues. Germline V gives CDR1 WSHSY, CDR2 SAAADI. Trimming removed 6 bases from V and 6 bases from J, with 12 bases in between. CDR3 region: CASSAGLREQYF. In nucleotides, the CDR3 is TGCGCCAGCAGCGCCGGGTTACGCGAGCAGTACTTC.

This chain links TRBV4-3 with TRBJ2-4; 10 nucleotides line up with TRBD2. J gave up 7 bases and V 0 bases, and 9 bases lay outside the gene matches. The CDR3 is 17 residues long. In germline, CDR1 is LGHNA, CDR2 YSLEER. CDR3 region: CASSQDKKRGGENIQYF. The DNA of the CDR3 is TGCGCCAGCAGCCAAGACAAAAAGCGGGGGGGCGAGAACATTCAGTACTTC.

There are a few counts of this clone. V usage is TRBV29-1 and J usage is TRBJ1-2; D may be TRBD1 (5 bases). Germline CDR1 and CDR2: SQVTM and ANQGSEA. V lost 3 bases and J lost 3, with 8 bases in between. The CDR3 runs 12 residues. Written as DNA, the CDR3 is TGCAGCGTTGAGACAGACGACTATGGCTACACCTTC. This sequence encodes CSVETDDYGYTF.

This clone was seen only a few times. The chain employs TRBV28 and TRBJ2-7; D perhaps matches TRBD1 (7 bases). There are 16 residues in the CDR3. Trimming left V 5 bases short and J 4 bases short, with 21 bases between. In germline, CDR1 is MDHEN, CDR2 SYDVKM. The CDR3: CASSLHGDRDWYEQYF. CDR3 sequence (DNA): TGTGCCAGCAGTCTCCACGGCGACAGGGACTGGTACGAGCAGTACTTC.

CDR3 region: CASSQADRGLETQYF. In DNA, the CDR3 is TGCGCCAGCAGCCAAGCTGACAGGGGGCTAGAGACCCAGTACTTC. The chain carries TRBV4-3 and TRBJ2-5; TRBD1 matches at 10 bases. Trimming cost V 1 base and J 4 bases; bases outside gene matches: 3. This CDR3 has 15 amino acids. In germline, CDR1 is LGHNA, CDR2 YSLEER.

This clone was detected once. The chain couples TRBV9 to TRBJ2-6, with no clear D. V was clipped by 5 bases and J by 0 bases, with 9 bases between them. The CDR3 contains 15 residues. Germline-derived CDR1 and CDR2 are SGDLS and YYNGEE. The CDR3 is CASSARFSGANVLTF. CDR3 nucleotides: TGTGCCAGCAGTGCCAGATTCTCTGGGGCCAACGTCCTGACTTTC. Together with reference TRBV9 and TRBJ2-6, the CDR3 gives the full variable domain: DSGVTQTPKHLITATGQRVTLRCSPRSGDLSVYWYQQSLDQGLQFLIQYYNGEERAKGNILERFSAQQFPDLHSELNLSSLELGDSALYFCASSARFSGANVLTFGAGSRLTVL.

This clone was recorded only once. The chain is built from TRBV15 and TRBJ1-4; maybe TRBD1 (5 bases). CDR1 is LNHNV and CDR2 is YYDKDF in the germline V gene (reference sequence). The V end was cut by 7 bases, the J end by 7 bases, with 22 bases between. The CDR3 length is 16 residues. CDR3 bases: TGTGCCACCACCTTTGGTTTGGCAGGGAGTCGTGAAAAACTGTTTTTT. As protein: CATTFGLAGSREKLFF.

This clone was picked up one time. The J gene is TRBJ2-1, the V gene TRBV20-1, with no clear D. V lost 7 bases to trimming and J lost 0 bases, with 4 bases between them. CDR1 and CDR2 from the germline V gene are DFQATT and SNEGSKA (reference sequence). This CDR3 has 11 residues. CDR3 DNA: TGCAGTGGACGCTCCTACAATGAGCAGTTCTTC. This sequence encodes CSGRSYNEQFF.

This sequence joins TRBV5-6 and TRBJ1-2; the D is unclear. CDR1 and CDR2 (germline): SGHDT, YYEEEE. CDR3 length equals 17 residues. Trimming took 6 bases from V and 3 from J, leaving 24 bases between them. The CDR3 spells CASTFSVGPAGDYGYTF. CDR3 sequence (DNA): TGTGCCAGCACCTTCTCCGTAGGCCCGGCCGGCGACTATGGCTACACCTTC.

CDR3 in DNA: TGTGCCAGCAGCTTAGTCATGCCCTCCTTATGGGGCTACACCTTC. Translation gives CASSLVMPSLWGYTF. The V call is TRBV7-9, the J call TRBJ1-2; D is ambiguous. CDR3 length: 15 residues. The V gene's germline CDR1 is SEHNR and CDR2 FQNEAQ (reference sequence). Trimming took 1 base from V and 8 from J, leaving 17 bases between them.